This T cell receptor (beta chain) was found in a study of T cell responses to AZD1222 COVID-19 vaccine. Study in general: The analysis combined second doses at about 4 or about 12 weeks. General study points: Among those given AZD1222, only five to seven were seropositive at baseline. It should be noted that donors were predominantly white British and more often female, and clonal diversity was possibly underestimated.

Worth noting for this clone: Its target is unknown. Sequence at one end of the junction differs from germline and may be a read error.

Sequenced by immunoSEQ multiplex PCR; TCRdb stores in-frame clones only, minus some. The data contain about 100,000 clones, about nine tenths of them seen just once; the ten biggest clones take up around 1.7%. The sample in question was peripheral blood, obtained on day 0 of AZD1222 vaccination. The TCR sequence derives from an adult in good health.

CDR3: CSAEKLTRSYGYTF. In nucleotides, the CDR3 is TGCAGCGCTGAAAAGCTCACCAGGAGCTATGGCTACACCTTC. The chain links TRBV29-1 to TRBJ1-2, with unresolved D. The germline gives CDR1 SQVTM, CDR2 ANQGSEA. This CDR3 is built from 14 residues.